A selection of T cell receptor beta chains follows, all from one sample in a study of CD8 T cells in ankylosing spondylitis. TCRdb fed the 5' RACE reads into MiXCR, producing one record per CDR3 protein. This table holds about 160,000 distinct CDR3 sequences, around 19% found once. Sequencing was done on a sample of blood, either unsorted or a sorted T cell fraction (not recorded which). The receptors here all came from a male donor with ankylosing spondylitis or in good health (not recorded which). CDR3s include the opening cysteine and the closing phenylalanine or tryptophan. The D gene is left open where the match is weak. Size is omitted from some rows. Given values are once, few, many or a class for expanded clones.

j_call v_call clone_size d_call cdr3_aa
TRBJ1-1 TRBV29-1 many NA CSVELSSTEAFF
TRBJ1-4 TRBV6-5 NA NA CASSYSGTEDNEKLFF
TRBJ2-3 TRBV5-1 few TRBD1 CASSSGQGRDTQYF
TRBJ2-3 TRBV29-1 few NA CSVETGTNTQYF
TRBJ1-4 TRBV20-1 few NA CSAKDLSTNEKLFF
TRBJ2-7 TRBV28 once TRBD2 CANSFGLDSPSYEQYF
TRBJ2-3 TRBV20-1 many NA CSARPGTAPLGITSTDTQYF
TRBJ1-4 TRBV7-6 NA TRBD1 CASSSGRGQTTGEKLFF
TRBJ1-5 TRBV5-1 few NA CASSPTGSSNQPQHF
TRBJ2-3 TRBV20-1 many TRBD2 CSAWEQAGADTQYF
TRBJ2-5 TRBV9 NA NA CASSVGPATVPETQYF
TRBJ2-7 TRBV6-1 NA TRBD2 CASSQLAGGAYEQYF
TRBJ2-7 TRBV14 NA TRBD1 CASSQVSGGGQYF
TRBJ2-1 TRBV29-1 few NA CSSRRQGSDYNEQFF
TRBJ2-1 TRBV11-2 few NA CASSLDPGLHEQFF
TRBJ1-1 TRBV2 many NA CASRTSTWGNTEAFF
TRBJ2-5 TRBV12-5 few NA CASGPGTDQETQYF
TRBJ1-1 TRBV20-1 NA NA CSAPGQTNTEAFF
TRBJ1-5 TRBV27 few NA CASNILRRTISNQPQHF
TRBJ2-7 TRBV3-1 NA NA CASSPYPDSSYEQYF
TRBJ2-1 TRBV18 many NA CASSPSPAGSYNEQFF
TRBJ2-5 TRBV15 many NA CATSSLVGLPKYQETQYF
TRBJ1-3 TRBV29-1 many NA CSVRRAGGNTIYF
TRBJ2-3 TRBV2 many NA CASSELDTQYF
TRBJ2-7 TRBV19 few NA CASSIDGRATREQYF
TRBJ2-5 TRBV28 few TRBD2 CASKIAGGVETQYF
TRBJ1-2 TRBV29-1 many TRBD1 CSAEGTAYYGYTF
TRBJ2-1 TRBV20-1 many TRBD2 CSATELAGASYNEQFF
TRBJ1-1 TRBV5-1 many NA CATGRGDSMNTEAFF
TRBJ1-2 TRBV23-1 few NA CASSHPYREGRSSLYGYTF
TRBJ1-2 TRBV28 many TRBD1 CASSPDRANYGYTF
TRBJ2-2 TRBV25-1 many TRBD1 CASKGQGFTGELFF
TRBJ2-2 TRBV11-2 many TRBD1 CASSLRVPGGSRGNTGELFF
TRBJ2-1 TRBV27 many TRBD1 CASYLGDRVNEQFF
TRBJ2-3 TRBV5-4 many TRBD2 CASSQQREGTDTQYF